Below, 18 T cell receptor beta chains from the same sample are listed, as sequenced in a study of T cells after yellow fever vaccination. TCRdb re-called the 5' RACE reads with MiXCR, one entry per CDR3 protein. The sample lists a few hundred thousand distinct CDR3 sequences, roughly 6.8% occurring once. The sequencing used PBMCs, collected about 49 days after the first yellow fever vaccination. These receptors were collected from a young man who received the YFV17D yellow fever vaccine.

This clonotype occurred many times. The junction departs from germline at one end; a sequencing error may be responsible. The rearrangement joins TRBV7-7 to TRBJ2-2; a possible D gene is TRBD2 (6 bases). The germline V gene encodes CDR1 SSHAT and CDR2 FNYEAQ (reference sequence). CDR3 length: 15 amino acids. CDR3 residues: CASSFLASNTGELFF. For the CDR3, the DNA is TGTGCTAGCAGCTTCCTAGCGTCGAACACCGGGGAGCTGTTTTTT.

The chain employs TRBV7-6 and TRBJ2-1; D is perhaps TRBD2 (6 bases). This CDR3 is built from 15 residues. The V end lost 3 bases, the J end lost 7 bases, and 16 bases lay between the germline ends. Germline loops: CDR1 SGHVS, CDR2 FNYEAQ. CDR3 nucleotide sequence: TGTGCCAGCAGCTTTCAGTTTGGGGGGAGGAATGAGCAGTTCTTC. This codes for CASSFQFGGRNEQFF.

V and J are TRBV5-1 and TRBJ2-1; a weak D match, TRBD2 (7 bases). Trimming removed 6 bases at V and 3 bases at J, with 16 bases between. The CDR3 is 15 residues long. CDR1 is SGHRS, CDR2 YFSETQ, per germline. The DNA for the CDR3 is TGCGCCAGCAAAAGGATGGGAGGGGGCTACAATGAGCAGTTCTTC. Its protein product is CASKRMGGGYNEQFF.

This clonotype was recorded a few times. The chain links TRBV24-1 to TRBJ2-1; perhaps TRBD1 as D (5 bases). Germline V gene sequence: CDR1 KGHDR, CDR2 SFDVKD. Trimming took 0 bases from V and 8 from J, leaving 10 bases between them. The CDR3 is 14 amino acids. The CDR3 reads CATSDLERGDEQFF. The CDR3 coding sequence is TGTGCCACCAGTGATTTGGAAAGGGGTGATGAGCAGTTCTTC.

The chain employs TRBV4-1 and TRBJ1-3, with no clear D. V lost 6 bases and J lost 2, with 14 bases in between. Per the germline V gene, CDR1 is MGHRA and CDR2 is YSYEKL. The CDR3 is 15 residues long. The CDR3 spells CASSLRPVAGNTIYF. The DNA for the CDR3 is TGCGCCAGCAGTCTCAGGCCAGTAGCTGGAAACACCATATATTTT.

The V and J genes are TRBV5-1 and TRBJ2-5; unclear D gene. The CDR3 sequence is 14 residues long. In germline, CDR1 is SGHRS, CDR2 YFSETQ. Trimming took off 0 bases at V and 5 bases at J, with 11 bases between the two ends. The CDR3 loop reads CASSLEGPNETQYF. Here the CDR3 DNA reads TGCGCCAGCAGCTTGGAGGGTCCTAATGAGACCCAGTACTTC. Full variable domain (outside the CDR3, taken from reference TRBV5-1 and TRBJ2-5): KAGVTQTPRYLIKTRGQQVTLSCSPISGHRSVSWYQQTPGQGLQFLFEYFSETQRNKGNFPGRFSGRQFSNSRSEMNVSTLELGDSALYLCASSLEGPNETQYFGPGTRLLVL.

There are many counts of this clonotype. The chain uses TRBV11-2 and TRBJ1-6; D is undetermined. V lost 5 bases and J lost 3, with 5 bases in between. This CDR3 spans 13 amino acids. CDR1 is SGHAT and CDR2 is FQNNGV in the germline V gene. CDR3 sequence: CASSPNYNSPLHF. CDR3 in DNA: TGTGCCAGCAGCCCCAACTATAATTCACCCCTCCACTTT.

V and J are TRBV24-1 and TRBJ2-2; 9 bases are shared with TRBD1. The germline V gene has CDR1 KGHDR and CDR2 SFDVKD. The CDR3 loop spans 18 amino acids. V lost 9 bases to trimming and J lost 4 bases; unmatched junction nucleotides: 17. DNA of the CDR3: TGTGCCACCGAGGGGGGTCCGGGACAGGGTTCCGGCACCGGGGAGCTGTTTTTT. Its translation is CATEGGPGQGSGTGELFF.

The rearrangement uses TRBV28 and TRBJ2-7, with a possible D match to TRBD1 (5 bases). V dropped 4 bases and J dropped 3 bases, with 16 bases sitting between them. The CDR3 covers 15 residues. Looked up from germline, CDR1 is MDHEN and CDR2 is SYDVKM. The CDR3 DNA sequence: TGTGCCAGCAGTTCCCCATCGACAGCTTTCTACGAGCAGTACGTC. Translation gives CASSSPSTAFYEQYV.

This clonotype was seen at least ten times. This rearrangement joins TRBV7-2 to TRBJ2-2; D unclear. Germline-derived CDR1 and CDR2 are SGHTA and FQGNSA. The CDR3 runs 13 residues. The ends were cut back, 4 bases at V and 4 bases at J, with 7 bases in the middle. DNA of the CDR3: TGTGCCAGCAGCTGGTTCAGCACCGGGGAGCTGTTTTTT. Its translation: CASSWFSTGELFF.

The chain is built from TRBV7-9 and TRBJ1-6, with D hard to call. CDR3 length equals 16 residues. In germline, CDR1 is SEHNR, CDR2 FQNEAQ (reference sequence). V shed 1 base and J shed 7 bases, with 14 bases lying between them. In DNA, the CDR3 is TGTGCCAGCAGCTTAGGCAGCATGGGGTACAATTCACCCCTCCACTTT. Encoded protein: CASSLGSMGYNSPLHF. The entire variable domain, with the rest obtained from reference TRBV7-9 and TRBJ1-6, is as follows: DTGVSQNPRHKITKRGQNVTFRCDPISEHNRLYWYRQTLGQGPEFLTYFQNEAQLEKSRLLSDRFSAERPKGSFSTLEIQRTEQGDSAMYLCASSLGSMGYNSPLHFGNGTRLTVT.

This clonotype was counted between two and nine times. The chain joins TRBV6-1 to TRBJ2-4; D call uncertain. This CDR3 comprises 13 residues. The germline V and J ends were trimmed by 10 bases and 0 bases, with 10 bases remaining between them. CDR1 and CDR2 from the germline V gene are MNHNS and SASEGT. This CDR3 is CANKEVAKNIQYF. The CDR3 DNA reads TGTGCCAACAAAGAAGTAGCCAAAAACATTCAGTACTTC.

The chain uses TRBV4-3 and TRBJ2-5; 7 nucleotides line up with TRBD2. The V segment lost 4 bases and the J segment 5 bases; nucleotides outside the gene matches: 13. Germline V gene lookup returns CDR1 LGHNA and CDR2 YSLEER. This CDR3 has 16 amino acids. CDR3 bases: TGCGCCAGCAGCCTCGTCCGGCCGGGGGGTCGGGAGACCCAGTACTTC. It translates to CASSLVRPGGRETQYF.

The chain couples TRBV20-1 to TRBJ1-2; TRBD1 aligns across 10 bases. With V trimmed by 3 bases and J by 5 bases, 6 bases remained unmatched. CDR1 is DFQATT and CDR2 is SNEGSKA in the germline V gene (reference sequence). The length of the CDR3 is 14 residues. CDR3: CSASPGQGTYGYTF. The DNA of the CDR3 is TGCAGTGCTAGCCCGGGACAGGGGACGTATGGCTACACCTTC.

This clonotype occurred many times. The chain links TRBV15 to TRBJ2-1; 11 bases line up with TRBD1. V shed 3 bases and J 6 bases; nucleotides not matched to a gene: 4. The germline CDR1 and CDR2 sequences are LNHNV and YYDKDF (reference sequence). This CDR3 contains 15 residues. The CDR3 bases are TGTGCCACCAGCAGCGGGACAGGGGGTCTCAATGAGCAGTTCTTC. This codes for CATSSGTGGLNEQFF.

Only a few counts were recorded for this clonotype. The chain carries TRBV5-1 and TRBJ1-2, with 9 bases aligning to TRBD1. CDR3 size: 13 residues. Per the germline V gene, CDR1 is SGHRS and CDR2 is YFSETQ. V lost 0 bases and J lost 8; bases outside the gene matches: 2. The CDR3 region has the DNA TGCGCCAGCAGCTTGGTACAGGGGGCCGGCTACACCTTC. Translating it yields CASSLVQGAGYTF.

This clonotype occurred many times. The chain has TRBV9 and TRBJ1-2, with 7 bases fitting TRBD1. This CDR3 contains 16 residues. Germline assignment: CDR1 SGDLS and CDR2 YYNGEE. Trimming at V came to 0 bases and at J to 3 bases, leaving 8 bases not matched to a gene. The CDR3 region is CASSVATPTGDYGYTF. CDR3 nucleotides: TGTGCCAGCAGCGTAGCGACACCCACAGGGGACTATGGCTACACCTTC.

This chain connects TRBV6-2 or TRBV6-3 to TRBJ1-2, with D hard to call. Germline-derived CDR1 and CDR2 are MNHEY and SVGEGT. V lost 2 bases to trimming and J lost 6 bases, with 7 bases between them. This CDR3 is built from 12 residues. CDR3 in amino acids: CASSYNTDGYTF. The CDR3 region has the DNA TGTGCCAGCAGTTACAACACCGATGGCTACACCTTC.